These 14 T cell receptor beta chains share one sample of origin, sequenced in a study of CD8+ T cells in alopecia areata. Treatment defined: oral pan-JAK inhibitor, 5-10 mg twice daily. Extracted RNA was reverse transcribed into cDNA, the sequencing template. Only in-frame clones appear in the TCRdb table, and some are missing; sequencing was by immunoSEQ multiplex PCR. The sample shows over 95,000 clones, 60% to 65% of them seen only once. The source material was CD8+ T cells sorted from blood, sampled at week 4, from a patient treated with tofacitinib. These receptors were obtained from a human donor with alopecia areata.

This rearrangement joins TRBV5-4 to TRBJ2-5, with unresolved D. Trimming pared 1 base from V and 2 bases from J, leaving 9 bases between. CDR1 is SGHNT, CDR2 YYREEE, per germline (reference sequence). This CDR3 region has 14 residues. The CDR3 DNA reads as TGTGCCAGCAGCTTGCGAACAGCACAAGAGACCCAGTACTTC. This codes for CASSLRTAQETQYF.

The chain joins TRBV30 to TRBJ1-1; maybe TRBD1 (5 bases). Germline V CDR1 and CDR2: GTSNPN, SVGIG (reference sequence). The CDR3 is 13 amino acids. Trimming cost V 0 bases and J 4 bases, with 9 bases left between them. The CDR3 coding sequence is TGTGCCTGGAGTGTACAGGTCAGCACTGAAGCTTTCTTT. Its translation is CAWSVQVSTEAFF.

This rearrangement joins TRBV25-1 to TRBJ2-7, with 11 bases identical to TRBD1. CDR3 length equals 14 residues. Germline V lookup: CDR1 MGHDK, CDR2 SYGVNS. The V gene end was trimmed by 6 bases and the J gene end by 5 bases; junction bases not matched to a gene: 6. The CDR3 nucleotides are TGTGCCAGCAGCATGGGACAGGGGGACGACGAGCAGTACTTC. Its protein is CASSMGQGDDEQYF.

The chain joins TRBV4-1 to TRBJ1-2; a weak D match, TRBD1 (5 bases). The CDR3 totals 16 residues. V lost 0 bases and J 6 bases, leaving 17 bases between the germline ends. From germline, CDR1 is MGHRA and CDR2 YSYEKL. The DNA for the CDR3 is TGCGCCAGCAGCCAAGAGTACGGGCAGGGCGTCGATGGCTACACCTTC. It translates to CASSQEYGQGVDGYTF.

CDR3 DNA: TGTGCCAGCAGCCCGAGGGGGGGGCCCGGGGAGCTGTTTTTT. Its translation is CASSPRGGPGELFF. The rearrangement joins TRBV27 to TRBJ2-2; weak D call: TRBD2 (7 bases). Per germline, CDR1 MNHEY and CDR2 SMNVEV (reference sequence). Trimming took off 6 bases at V and 6 bases at J, with 14 bases between the two ends. The CDR3 has 14 residues.

This clone appeared a few times. V is TRBV29-1 and J is TRBJ1-1, with D possibly being TRBD1 (6 bases). V was pared by 8 bases and J by 4 bases, with 17 bases between. Germline CDR1 and CDR2: SQVTM and ANQGSEA. The CDR3 has 13 amino acids. CDR3 bases: TGCAGCTATGTGCGAGGGGGGAGCACTGAAGCTTTCTTT. Encoded protein: CSYVRGGSTEAFF.

This clone has just a few counts. The J gene is TRBJ2-7, the V gene TRBV4-1, with D unclear. Germline CDR1 MGHRA, CDR2 YSYEKL. V lost 3 bases to trimming and J lost 3 bases, with 9 bases between them. CDR3 length equals 13 residues. The CDR3 loop reads CASSHSRDYEQYF. CDR3 DNA sequence: TGCGCCAGCAGCCACTCTAGAGACTACGAGCAGTACTTC.

J is TRBJ1-4 and V is TRBV29-1; D may be TRBD1 (6 bases). Germline loops: CDR1 SQVTM, CDR2 ANQGSEA. Trimming cost V 2 bases and J 10 bases, with 11 bases left between them. The CDR3 runs to 12 residues. The CDR3, as DNA: TGCAGCGTTGAAATCCCAGGGGCAAAACTGTTTTTT. The encoded protein is CSVEIPGAKLFF.

The V call is TRBV19, the J call TRBJ2-1; no clear D. CDR1 LNHDA and CDR2 SQIVND come from the germline V gene (reference sequence). The V end was cut by 4 bases, the J end by 5 bases, with 0 bases between. This CDR3 contains 10 residues. CDR3 in amino acids: CASSNNEQFF. The CDR3 DNA reads TGTGCCAGTAGTAACAATGAGCAGTTCTTC.

The chain recombines TRBV29-1 with TRBJ2-3; 13 bases line up with TRBD2. The trim removed 6 bases at V and 0 bases at J, leaving 3 bases unmatched. The CDR3 runs to 15 residues. In germline, CDR1 is SQVTM, CDR2 ANQGSEA. CDR3 residues: CSVWGLAGSTDTQYF. The CDR3 nucleotides are TGCAGCGTATGGGGACTAGCGGGGAGCACAGATACGCAGTATTTT.

V gene TRBV4-2 combines with J gene TRBJ2-1; 10 positions agree with TRBD2. Trimming at V came to 5 bases and at J to 6 bases, leaving 7 bases not matched to a gene. This CDR3 spans 15 amino acids. Germline V lookup: CDR1 LGHNA, CDR2 YNFKEQ. CDR3 bases: TGTGCCAGCAGCACGAGAGCGGGAGGGCCCAATGAGCAGTTCTTC. It is translated as CASSTRAGGPNEQFF.

This clone occurred a few times. The chain couples TRBV7-6 to TRBJ2-5; the D is unclear. V was clipped by 5 bases and J by 3 bases, with 10 bases between them. The V gene's germline CDR1 is SGHVS and CDR2 FNYEAQ. The CDR3 totals 13 residues. The CDR3 nucleotides are TGTGCCAGCAGCCCCGGAGTAGAAGAGACCCAGTACTTC. Amino acids: CASSPGVEETQYF.

The genes are TRBV6-5 and TRBJ2-3, with D tentatively TRBD2 (6 bases). Germline CDR1 reads MNHEY; CDR2 reads SVGAGI. The CDR3 extends over 14 amino acids. V lost 2 bases to trimming and J lost 4 bases, with 10 bases between them. The CDR3 loop is CASSYGRGSDTQYF. The CDR3 nucleotides read TGTGCCAGCAGTTACGGGCGGGGATCAGATACGCAGTATTTT.

About this clone itself: This sample also contains other DNA sequences that code for the same CDR3. The genes are TRBV5-1 and TRBJ2-1, with 13 nucleotides matching TRBD2. The CDR3 covers 16 residues. Germline V CDR1 and CDR2: SGHRS, YFSETQ. V lost 4 bases to trimming and J lost 2 bases; unmatched junction nucleotides: 3. CDR3 sequence: CASSPGLAGPYNEQFF. For the CDR3, the DNA is TGCGCCAGCAGCCCGGGACTAGCGGGACCCTACAATGAGCAGTTCTTC.